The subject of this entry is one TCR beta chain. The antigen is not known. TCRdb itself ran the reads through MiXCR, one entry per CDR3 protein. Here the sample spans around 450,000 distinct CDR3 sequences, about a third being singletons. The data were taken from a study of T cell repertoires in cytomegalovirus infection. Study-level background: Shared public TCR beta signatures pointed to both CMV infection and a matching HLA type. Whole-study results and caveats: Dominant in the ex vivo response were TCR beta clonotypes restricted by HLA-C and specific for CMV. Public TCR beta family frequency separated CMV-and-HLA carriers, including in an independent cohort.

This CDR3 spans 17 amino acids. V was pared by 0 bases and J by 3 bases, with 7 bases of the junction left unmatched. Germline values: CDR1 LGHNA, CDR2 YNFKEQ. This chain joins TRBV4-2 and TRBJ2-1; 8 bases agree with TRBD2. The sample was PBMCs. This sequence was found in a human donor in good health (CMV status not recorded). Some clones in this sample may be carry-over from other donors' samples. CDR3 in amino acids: CASSQEGVSGGYNEQFF. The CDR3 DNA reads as TGTGCCAGCAGCCAAGAGGGGGTGAGCGGGGGCTACAATGAGCAGTTCTTC.